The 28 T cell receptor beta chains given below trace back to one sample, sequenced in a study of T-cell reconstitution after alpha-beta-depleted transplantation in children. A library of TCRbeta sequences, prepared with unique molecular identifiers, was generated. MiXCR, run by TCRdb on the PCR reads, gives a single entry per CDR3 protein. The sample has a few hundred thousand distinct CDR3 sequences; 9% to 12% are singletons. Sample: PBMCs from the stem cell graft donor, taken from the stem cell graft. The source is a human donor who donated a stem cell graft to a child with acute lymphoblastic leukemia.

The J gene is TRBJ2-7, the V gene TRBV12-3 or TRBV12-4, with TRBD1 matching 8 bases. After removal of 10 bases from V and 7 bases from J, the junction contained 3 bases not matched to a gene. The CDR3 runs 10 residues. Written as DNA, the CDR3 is TGTGCCACTGACAGGGGAGAGCAGTACTTC. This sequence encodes CATDRGEQYF.

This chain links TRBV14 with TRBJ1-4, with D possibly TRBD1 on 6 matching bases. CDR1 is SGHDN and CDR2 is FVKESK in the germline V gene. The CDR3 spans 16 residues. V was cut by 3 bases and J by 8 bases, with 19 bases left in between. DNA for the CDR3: TGTGCCAGCAGCCACCTACCAGGGGCCCTTGCGGAAAAACTGTTTTTT. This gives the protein CASSHLPGALAEKLFF.

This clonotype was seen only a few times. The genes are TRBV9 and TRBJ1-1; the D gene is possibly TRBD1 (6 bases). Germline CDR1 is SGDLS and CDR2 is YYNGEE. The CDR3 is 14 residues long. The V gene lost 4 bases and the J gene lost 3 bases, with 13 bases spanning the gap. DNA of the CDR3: TGTGCCAGCAGCCTCCAGGGGAAGGACACTGAAGCTTTCTTT. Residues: CASSLQGKDTEAFF. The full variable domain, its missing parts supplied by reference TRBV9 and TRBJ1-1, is DSGVTQTPKHLITATGQRVTLRCSPRSGDLSVYWYQQSLDQGLQFLIQYYNGEERAKGNILERFSAQQFPDLHSELNLSSLELGDSALYFCASSLQGKDTEAFFGQGTRLTVV.

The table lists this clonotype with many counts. The CDR3 loop reads CASRGTGGNNSPLHF. For the CDR3, the DNA is TGCGCCAGCAGGGGGACAGGCGGAAATAATTCACCCCTCCACTTT. The chain is built from TRBV5-1 and TRBJ1-6, with 8 bases that match TRBD1. The CDR3 extends over 15 amino acids. After removal of 5 bases from V and 5 bases from J, the junction contained 6 bases not matched to a gene. Germline-derived CDR1 and CDR2 are SGHRS and YFSETQ.

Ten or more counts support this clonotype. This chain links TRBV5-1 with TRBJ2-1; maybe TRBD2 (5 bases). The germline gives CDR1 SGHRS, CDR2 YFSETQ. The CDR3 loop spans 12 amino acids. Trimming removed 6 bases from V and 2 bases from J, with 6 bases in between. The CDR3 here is CASTGTYNEQFF. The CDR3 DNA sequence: TGCGCCAGCACGGGGACCTACAATGAGCAGTTCTTC. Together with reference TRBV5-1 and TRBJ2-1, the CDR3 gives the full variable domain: KAGVTQTPRYLIKTRGQQVTLSCSPISGHRSVSWYQQTPGQGLQFLFEYFSETQRNKGNFPGRFSGRQFSNSRSEMNVSTLELGDSALYLCASTGTYNEQFFGPGTRLTVL.

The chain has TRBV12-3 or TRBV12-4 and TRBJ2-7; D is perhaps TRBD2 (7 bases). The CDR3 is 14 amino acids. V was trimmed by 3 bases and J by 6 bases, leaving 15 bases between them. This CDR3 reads CASSFEPGGPEQYF. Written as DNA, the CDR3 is TGTGCCAGCAGTTTCGAACCCGGGGGGCCCGAGCAGTACTTC.

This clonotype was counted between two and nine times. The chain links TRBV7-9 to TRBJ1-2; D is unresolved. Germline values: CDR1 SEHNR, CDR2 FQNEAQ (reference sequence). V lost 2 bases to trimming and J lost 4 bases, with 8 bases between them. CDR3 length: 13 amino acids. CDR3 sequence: CASSLFPSYGYTF. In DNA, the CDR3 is TGTGCCAGCAGCTTATTCCCCTCCTATGGCTACACCTTC.

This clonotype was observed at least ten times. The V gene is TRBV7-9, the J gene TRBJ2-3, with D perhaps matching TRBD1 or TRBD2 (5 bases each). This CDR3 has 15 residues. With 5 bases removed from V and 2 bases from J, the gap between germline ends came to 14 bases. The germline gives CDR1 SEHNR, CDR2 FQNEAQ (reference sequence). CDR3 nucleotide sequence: TGTGCCAGCAGCCCCCCCACCGGGACCACAGATACGCAGTATTTT. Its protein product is CASSPPTGTTDTQYF.

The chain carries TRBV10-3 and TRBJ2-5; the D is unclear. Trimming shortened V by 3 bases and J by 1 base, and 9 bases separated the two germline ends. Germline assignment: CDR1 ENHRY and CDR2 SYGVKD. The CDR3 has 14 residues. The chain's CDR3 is CAISDLGSQETQYF. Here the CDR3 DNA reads TGTGCCATCAGTGATCTGGGCAGCCAAGAGACCCAGTACTTC.

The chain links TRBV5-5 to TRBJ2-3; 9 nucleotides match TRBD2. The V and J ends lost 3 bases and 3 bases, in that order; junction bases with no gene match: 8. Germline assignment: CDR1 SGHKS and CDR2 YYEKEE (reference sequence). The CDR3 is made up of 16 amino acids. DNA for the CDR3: TGTGCCAGCAGCTCCTTAGCGGGAGTTGTTACAGATACGCAGTATTTT. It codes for CASSSLAGVVTDTQYF.

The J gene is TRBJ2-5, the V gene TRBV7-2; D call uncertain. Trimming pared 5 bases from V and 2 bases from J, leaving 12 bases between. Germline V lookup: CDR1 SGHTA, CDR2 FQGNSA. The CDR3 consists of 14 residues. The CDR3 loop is CASSKTRAQETQYF. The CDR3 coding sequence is TGTGCCAGCAGCAAAACCCGGGCGCAAGAGACCCAGTACTTC.

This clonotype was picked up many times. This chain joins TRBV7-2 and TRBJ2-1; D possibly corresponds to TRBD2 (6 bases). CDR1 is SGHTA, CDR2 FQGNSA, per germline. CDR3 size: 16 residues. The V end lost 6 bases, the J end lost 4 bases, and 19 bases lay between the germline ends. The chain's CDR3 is CASSFISGSGYNEQFF. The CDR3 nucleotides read TGTGCCAGCAGTTTTATTAGCGGATCCGGGTACAATGAGCAGTTCTTC.

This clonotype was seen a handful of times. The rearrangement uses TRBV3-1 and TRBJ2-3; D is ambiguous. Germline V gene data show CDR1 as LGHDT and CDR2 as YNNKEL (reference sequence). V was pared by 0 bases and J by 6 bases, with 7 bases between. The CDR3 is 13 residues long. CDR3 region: CASSQEVVDTQYF. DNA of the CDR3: TGTGCCAGCAGCCAAGAAGTGGTGGATACGCAGTATTTT.

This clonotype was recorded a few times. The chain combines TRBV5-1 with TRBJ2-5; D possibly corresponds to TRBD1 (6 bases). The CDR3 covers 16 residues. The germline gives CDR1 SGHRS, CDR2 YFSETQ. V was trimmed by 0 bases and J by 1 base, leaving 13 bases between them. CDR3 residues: CASSLAGAGPQETQYF. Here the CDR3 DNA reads TGCGCCAGCAGCTTGGCAGGGGCAGGGCCCCAAGAGACCCAGTACTTC.

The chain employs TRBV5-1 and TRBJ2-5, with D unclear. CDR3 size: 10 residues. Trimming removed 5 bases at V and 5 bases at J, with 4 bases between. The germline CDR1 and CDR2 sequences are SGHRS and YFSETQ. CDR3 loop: CASRGETQYF. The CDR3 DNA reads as TGCGCCAGCAGGGGTGAGACCCAGTACTTC.

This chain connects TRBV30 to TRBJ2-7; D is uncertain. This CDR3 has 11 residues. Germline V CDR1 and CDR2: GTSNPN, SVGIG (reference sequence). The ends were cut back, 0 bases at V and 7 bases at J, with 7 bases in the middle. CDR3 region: CAWSVLPEQYF. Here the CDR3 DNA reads TGTGCCTGGAGTGTACTTCCAGAGCAGTACTTC. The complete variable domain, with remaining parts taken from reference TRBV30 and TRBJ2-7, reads SQTIHQWPATLVQPVGSPLSLECTVEGTSNPNLYWYRQAAGRGLQLLFYSVGIGQISSEVPQNLSASRPQDRQFILSSKKLLLSDSGFYLCAWSVLPEQYFGPGTRLTVT.

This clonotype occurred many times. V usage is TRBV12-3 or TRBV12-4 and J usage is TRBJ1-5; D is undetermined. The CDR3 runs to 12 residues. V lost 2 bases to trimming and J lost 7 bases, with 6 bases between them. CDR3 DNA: TGTGCCAGCAGTTTACCAGGACAGCCCCAGCATTTT. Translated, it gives CASSLPGQPQHF.

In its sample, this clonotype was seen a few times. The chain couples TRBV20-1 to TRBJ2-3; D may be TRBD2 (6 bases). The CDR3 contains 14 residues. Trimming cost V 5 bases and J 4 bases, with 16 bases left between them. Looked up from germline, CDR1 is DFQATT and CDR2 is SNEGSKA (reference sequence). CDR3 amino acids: CSASSWIAADTQYF. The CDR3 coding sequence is TGCAGTGCTTCTAGCTGGATAGCGGCAGATACGCAGTATTTT.

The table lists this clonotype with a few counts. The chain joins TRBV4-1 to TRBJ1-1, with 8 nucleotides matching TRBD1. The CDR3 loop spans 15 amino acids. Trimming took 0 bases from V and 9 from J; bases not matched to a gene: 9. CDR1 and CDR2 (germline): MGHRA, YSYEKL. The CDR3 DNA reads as TGCGCCAGCAGCCAAGAGCCAGGGGGCATGGATAAAGCTTTCTTT. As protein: CASSQEPGGMDKAFF.

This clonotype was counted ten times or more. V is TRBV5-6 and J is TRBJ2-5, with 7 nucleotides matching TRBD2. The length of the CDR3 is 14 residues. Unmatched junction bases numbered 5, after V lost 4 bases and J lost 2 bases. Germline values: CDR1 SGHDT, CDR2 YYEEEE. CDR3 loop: CASSLGTNQETQYF. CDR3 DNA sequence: TGTGCCAGCAGCCTAGGGACTAATCAAGAGACCCAGTACTTC.

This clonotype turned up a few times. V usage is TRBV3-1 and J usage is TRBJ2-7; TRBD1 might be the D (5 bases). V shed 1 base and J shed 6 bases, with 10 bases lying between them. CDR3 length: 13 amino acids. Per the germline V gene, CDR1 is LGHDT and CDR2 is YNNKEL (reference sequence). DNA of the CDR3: TGTGCCAGCAGCCAAGTTAGGGGCGGCGAGCAGTACTTC. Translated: CASSQVRGGEQYF.

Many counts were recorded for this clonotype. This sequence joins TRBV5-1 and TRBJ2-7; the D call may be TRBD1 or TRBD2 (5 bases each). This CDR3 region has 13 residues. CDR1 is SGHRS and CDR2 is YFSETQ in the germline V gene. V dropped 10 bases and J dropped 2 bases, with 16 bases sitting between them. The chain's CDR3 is CASRAQTTYEQYF. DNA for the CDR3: TGCGCCTCCAGGGCACAGACTACCTACGAGCAGTACTTC.

The CDR3, as DNA: TGTGCCAGCACGAGATCTGGGAATGGTTCACCCCTCCACTTT. Translation gives CASTRSGNGSPLHF. This chain uses TRBV12-3 or TRBV12-4 with TRBJ1-6; D gene ambiguous. V gave up 7 bases and J gave up 9 bases, with 16 bases separating them. The CDR3 consists of 14 residues.

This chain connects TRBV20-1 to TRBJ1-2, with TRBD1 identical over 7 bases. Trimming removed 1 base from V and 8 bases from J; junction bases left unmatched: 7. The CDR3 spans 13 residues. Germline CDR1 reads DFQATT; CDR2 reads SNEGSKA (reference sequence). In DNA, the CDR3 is TGCAGTGCTAGAGGCCCAGGGGGGAAGGGCTACACCTTC. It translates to CSARGPGGKGYTF.

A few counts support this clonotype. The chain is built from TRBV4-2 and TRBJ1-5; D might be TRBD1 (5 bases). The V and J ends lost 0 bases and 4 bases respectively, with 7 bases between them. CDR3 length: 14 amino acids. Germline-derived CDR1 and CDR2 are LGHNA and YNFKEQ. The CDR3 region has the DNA TGTGCCAGCAGCCAAGAGGGGGGGAATCAGCCCCAGCATTTT. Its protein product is CASSQEGGNQPQHF.

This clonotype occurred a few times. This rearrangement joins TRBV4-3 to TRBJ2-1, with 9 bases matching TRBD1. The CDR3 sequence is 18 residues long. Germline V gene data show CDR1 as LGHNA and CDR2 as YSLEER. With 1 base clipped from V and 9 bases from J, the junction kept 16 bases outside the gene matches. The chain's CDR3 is CASSQGTTGGGRIGEQFF. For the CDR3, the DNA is TGCGCCAGCAGCCAAGGTACCACAGGGGGCGGGAGAATTGGTGAGCAGTTCTTC.

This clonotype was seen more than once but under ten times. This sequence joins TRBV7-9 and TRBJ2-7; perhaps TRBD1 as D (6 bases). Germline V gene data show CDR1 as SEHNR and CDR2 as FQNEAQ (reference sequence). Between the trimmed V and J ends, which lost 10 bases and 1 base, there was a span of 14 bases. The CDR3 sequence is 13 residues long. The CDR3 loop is CATRDRTSYEQYF. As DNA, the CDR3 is TGTGCCACCCGAGACAGGACGTCCTACGAGCAGTACTTC.

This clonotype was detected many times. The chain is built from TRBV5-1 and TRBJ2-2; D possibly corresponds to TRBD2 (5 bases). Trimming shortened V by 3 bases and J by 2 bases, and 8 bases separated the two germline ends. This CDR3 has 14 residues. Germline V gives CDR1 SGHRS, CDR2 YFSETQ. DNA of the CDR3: TGCGCCAGCAGCTGGGGAGTAAACACCGGGGAGCTGTTTTTT. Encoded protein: CASSWGVNTGELFF.